This T cell receptor beta chain originates from a study of vaccination effects on CD4 cells after COVID-19. Antigen-specific CD4+ T cells were expanded with viral peptide pools in the ViraFEST assay before sequencing. Following an approximately ten-day culture, CD4+ T cells were purified. Having tested negative for nucleocapsid antibodies, the vaccine recipients showed no prior SARS-CoV-2 infection. It was with roughly 9.5 IU/ml IL-2 and 8 to 10 ug/ml peptides that about 2 million PBMC per well were cultured. Cultures received IL-2 medium that replaced half the medium on days 3 and 7. Study results and caveats: The study, lacking early post-infection timepoints, had few convalescent patients.

A remark on this clone: Its target is not known.

The CDR3 runs to 14 residues. The germline gives CDR1 KGHDR, CDR2 SFDVKD. V was pared by 3 bases and J by 3 bases, with 10 bases between. Clones were sequenced by immunoSEQ multiplex PCR, and TCRdb holds only the in-frame ones, with some missing. Among around 45,000 clones listed, around 80% were seen once. The sequence was obtained from a human donor who received a COVID-19 vaccine. V usage is TRBV24-1 and J usage is TRBJ1-2; possibly TRBD1 for D (6 bases). The starting material was CD4+ T cells from PBMCs cultured with SARS-CoV-2 spike peptides, obtained before COVID-19 vaccination. CDR3 loop: CATSDQGGHYGYTF. The CDR3 nucleotides are TGTGCCACCAGTGATCAAGGGGGGCACTATGGCTACACCTTC.